This T cell receptor beta chain was captured by sequencing in a study of cytomegalovirus exposure and HLA in healthy donors. Study-wide results and caveats: There were some V segments, including TRBV6-2 and TRBV6-3, excluded as indistinguishable. A later analysis reportedly identified an Asian-associated ancestry cluster as carrying fewer N-insertions than the approximately 730-donor mean. An assumption of roughly uniform sequencing depth across donors underlay the presence/absence analyses.

This PCR relied on a set of 60 Vbeta primers and 13 Jbeta primers. Per the authors' pipeline: Later reanalysis found about 78 million unique TCR beta chains, roughly 10 million of them shared. Sequencing used immunoSEQ multiplex PCR; TCRdb keeps in-frame clones, though not all of them. V and J calls and clone size are given by that table; D and trimming were obtained from the DNA. This sample has about 120,000 clones, with roughly three fifths found just once. V lost 5 bases and J lost 5; bases outside the gene matches: 4. The CDR3 covers 15 residues. Germline assignment: CDR1 SGHTA and CDR2 FQGTGA. This clone has just a few counts. The target antigen is unknown.

The chain recombines TRBV7-3 with TRBJ2-1; 12 nucleotides line up with TRBD2. This clonotype originated in a middle-aged man in good health and CMV-seropositive. Sequencing was performed on PBMCs. The CDR3 DNA sequence: TGTGCCAGCAGCGCACTAGCGGGAGGTAACAATGAGCAGTTCTTC. Protein: CASSALAGGNNEQFF.